The entry below gives a single T cell receptor beta chain sequence along with its context. How the authors handled the data: How many nucleated cells were present was estimated from reference gene primer amplification. Profiling relied on immunoSEQ multiplex PCR, and the TCRdb table lists in-frame clones only, not all of them. That table furnishes V, J and clone size, whereas the DNA furnished D and trimming. The data show approximately 50,000 clones, roughly 88% seen once. The sample belongs to a study of blood T cell repertoires in COVID-19. In the study overall: The origin of the acute and convalescent COVID-19 samples was the United States, Italy and Spain. Nucleic acid was either cDNA or gDNA, and it came from T cells, B-cell-depleted T cells, or PBMCs.

The junction had 7 bases not matched to a gene; V was cut back by 5 bases and J by 3 bases. The germline V gene encodes CDR1 SEHNR and CDR2 FQNEAQ (reference sequence). The CDR3 covers 15 residues. This chain connects TRBV7-9 to TRBJ1-3; 7 bases fit TRBD1. This receptor was identified in a woman aged 80 or over with acute or convalescent COVID-19. Source material: peripheral blood. Here the CDR3 DNA reads TGTGCCAGCAGCCCGGACTGGACAGGTGGAAACACCATATATTTT. It encodes CASSPDWTGGNTIYF.